This T cell receptor (beta chain) was found in a study of blood T cells in healthy people across ages. The CDR3 runs 13 residues. CDR1 and CDR2 from the germline V gene are LGHDT and YNNKEL (reference sequence). V lost 1 base and J lost 5, with 9 bases in between. Each donor supplied ten milliliters of peripheral blood. Each sample used at least 6 million PBMCs. Study-wide results and caveats: Shifts in expanded clonotypes may have been confounded by donor CMV status, which was unknown.

The sample holds a few counts of this clonotype. Its antigen is not known. With a J-beta primer mix and a sample-barcoded 5' primer, a second PCR ran 7 to 11 cycles. Unique molecular identifiers of 12 random nucleotides labeled each cDNA. In TCRdb, the 5' RACE reads were re-called with MiXCR into one record per CDR3 protein. The profile covers about 1.8 million distinct CDR3 sequences, with about 50% appearing a single time and over 2% taken by the ten largest. What was sequenced was blood. The V gene is TRBV3-1, the J gene TRBJ2-7; D not certain. This sequence was found in a woman aged 40 to 55 in good health. For the CDR3, the DNA is TGTGCCAGCAGCCAAGGGGGTGTCAACGAGCAGTACTTC. It codes for CASSQGGVNEQYF.